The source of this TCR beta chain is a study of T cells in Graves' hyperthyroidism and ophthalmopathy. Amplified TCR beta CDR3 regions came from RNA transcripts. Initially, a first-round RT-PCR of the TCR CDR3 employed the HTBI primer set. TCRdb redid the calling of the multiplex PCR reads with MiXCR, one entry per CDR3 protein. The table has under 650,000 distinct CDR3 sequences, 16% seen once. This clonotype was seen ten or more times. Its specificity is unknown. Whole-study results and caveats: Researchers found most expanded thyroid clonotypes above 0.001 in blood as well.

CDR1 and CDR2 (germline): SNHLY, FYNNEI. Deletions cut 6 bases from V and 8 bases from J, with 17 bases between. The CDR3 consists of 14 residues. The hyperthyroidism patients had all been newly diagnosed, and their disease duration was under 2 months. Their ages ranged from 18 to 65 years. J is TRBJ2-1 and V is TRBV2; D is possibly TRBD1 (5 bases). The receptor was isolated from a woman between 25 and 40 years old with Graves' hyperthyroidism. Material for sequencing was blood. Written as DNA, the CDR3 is TGTGCCAGCAGCCCTCCCGGCAGGGTGGATGAGCAGTTCTTC. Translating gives CASSPPGRVDEQFF.